This TCR beta chain was obtained from a study of Ad26.COV2.S vaccination and SARS-CoV-2 variants. Whole-study context: Within the COV1001 Ad26.COV2.S trial arm, the donor was enrolled. Into the muscle, Ad26.COV2.S was dosed once or twice, 56 days apart.

Worth noting for this clone: Its cognate antigen is unknown.

The ends lost 4 bases at V and 1 base at J; junction bases unmatched: 4. Germline-derived CDR1 and CDR2 are SGHNT and YYREEE (reference sequence). The CDR3 is 14 amino acids. Findings of the study overall: Spike-specific TCR breadth was greater after Ad26.COV2.S than placebo. Substantial breadth was reportedly displayed by spike-specific CD8+ and CD4+ T cell responses after vaccination.

Clones were sequenced by immunoSEQ multiplex PCR, and TCRdb holds only the in-frame ones, with some missing. The sample lists roughly 680,000 clones; 89% were seen once. Treatment described: around 19 received Ad26.COV2.S at low or high dose, single or two shots; 5 received placebo; per-sample allocation not given. Sampling took place 63 days after the first vaccine or placebo injection. Specimen: peripheral blood, collected in a trial of Ad26.COV2.S vaccine versus placebo. J is TRBJ1-1 and V is TRBV5-4; 7 bases are shared with TRBD1. The sequence came from a person between 18 and 59 years old who received the Ad26.COV2.S COVID-19 vaccine or a placebo. CDR3 region: CASSPGQRNTEAFF. The CDR3 DNA is TGTGCCAGCAGCCCGGGACAGAGGAACACTGAAGCTTTCTTT.